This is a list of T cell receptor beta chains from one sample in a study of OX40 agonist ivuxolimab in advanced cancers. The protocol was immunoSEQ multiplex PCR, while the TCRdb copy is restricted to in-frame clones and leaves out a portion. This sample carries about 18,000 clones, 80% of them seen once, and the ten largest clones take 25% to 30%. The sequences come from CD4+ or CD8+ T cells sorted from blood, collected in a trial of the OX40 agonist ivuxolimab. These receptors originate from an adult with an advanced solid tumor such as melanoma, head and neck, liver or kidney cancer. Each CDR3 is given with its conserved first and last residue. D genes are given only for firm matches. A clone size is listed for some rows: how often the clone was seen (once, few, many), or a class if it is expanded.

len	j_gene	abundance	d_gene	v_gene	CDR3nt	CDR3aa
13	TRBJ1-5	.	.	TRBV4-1	TGCGCCAGCAGCCAAGTAGGAGGACAGCCCCAGCATTTT	CASSQVGGQPQHF
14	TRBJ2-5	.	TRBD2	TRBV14	TGTGCCAGCAGCCCTAGCGGGAGAGGAGAGACCCAGTACTTC	CASSPSGRGETQYF
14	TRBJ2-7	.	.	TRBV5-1	TGCGCCAGCAGCTTGAGAGGCGCGACCTACGAGCAGTACTTC	CASSLRGATYEQYF
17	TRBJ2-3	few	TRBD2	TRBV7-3	TGTGCCAGCAGCCGCTATAGCGGGGGGGCGATGGGAGATACGCAGTATTTT	CASSRYSGGAMGDTQYF
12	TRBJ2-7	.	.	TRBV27	TGTGCCAGCAGGGGTGGAGGGTACGAGCAGTACTTC	CASRGGGYEQYF
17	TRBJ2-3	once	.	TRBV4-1	TGCGCCAGCAGCCAAGCGGGATGGGGCTCTAGCACAGATACGCAGTATTTT	CASSQAGWGSSTDTQYF
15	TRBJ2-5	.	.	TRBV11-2	TGTGCCAGCAGCCGCCCGACACAGGGAGAAGAGACCCAGTACTTC	CASSRPTQGEETQYF
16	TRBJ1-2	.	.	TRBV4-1	TGCGCCAGCACTCACTTTGGGGAAATCAAAAACTATGGCTACACCTTC	CASTHFGEIKNYGYTF
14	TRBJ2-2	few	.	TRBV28	TGTGCCAGCAGTTTGGGCAGGGCGACCGGGGAGCTGTTTTTT	CASSLGRATGELFF
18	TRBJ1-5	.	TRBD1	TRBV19	TGTGCCAGTAGTACGACCGACAGGGGACGAGACCCGAATCAGCCCCAGCATTTT	CASSTTDRGRDPNQPQHF
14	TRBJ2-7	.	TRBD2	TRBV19	TGTGCCAGTAGTATTTCAAGCGGGAGTAACGAGCAGTACTTC	CASSISSGSNEQYF
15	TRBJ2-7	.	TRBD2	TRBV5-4	TGCGCCAGCAGCCGCGTCCTAGCGGGCAACTACGAGCAGTACTTC	CASSRVLAGNYEQYF
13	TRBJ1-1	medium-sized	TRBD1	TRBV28	TGTGCCAGCAGTCAGACAGGGTACACTGAAGCTTTCTTT	CASSQTGYTEAFF
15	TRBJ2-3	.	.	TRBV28	TGTGCCAGCAGCCCCAAGGGCATCGGGGCAGATACGCAGTATTTT	CASSPKGIGADTQYF
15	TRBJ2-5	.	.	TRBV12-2	TGTGCAAGTCGCTTGGGTGGGCCGATCCCAGAGACCCAGTACTTC	CASRLGGPIPETQYF
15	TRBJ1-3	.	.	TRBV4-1	TGCGCCAGCAGCCAAGACAGCCGGGTAGATAACACCATATATTTT	CASSQDSRVDNTIYF
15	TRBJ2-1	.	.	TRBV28	TGTGCCAGCAAACCCCCCGGAAGCTCCTACAATGAGCAGTTCTTC	CASKPPGSSYNEQFF
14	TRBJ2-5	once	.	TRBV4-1	TGCGCCAGCAGCAAAATGCCTCCCGGAGAGACCCAGTACTTC	CASSKMPPGETQYF
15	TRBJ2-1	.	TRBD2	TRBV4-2	TGTGCCAGCAGCCATCTCGCGGGAGGGCCTAATGAGCAGTTCTTC	CASSHLAGGPNEQFF
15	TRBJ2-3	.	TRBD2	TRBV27	TGTGCCAGCAGTTTGAGCGGGGGGGCCGTAGATACGCAGTATTTT	CASSLSGGAVDTQYF
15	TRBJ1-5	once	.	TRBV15	TGTGCCACCAGCAGAGGGGGGGGTTACAATCAGCCCCAGCATTTT	CATSRGGGYNQPQHF
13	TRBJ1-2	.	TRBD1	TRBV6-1	TGTGCCAGCAGTCTAGGGACAGGGAATGGCTACACCTTC	CASSLGTGNGYTF
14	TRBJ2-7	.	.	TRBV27	TGTGCCAGCAGTTTAGTGGGCAGGGACTACGAGCAGTACTTC	CASSLVGRDYEQYF
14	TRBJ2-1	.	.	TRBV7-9	TGTGCCAGCAGCAAAGTAGGGGGGGCGAATGAGCAGTTCTTC	CASSKVGGANEQFF
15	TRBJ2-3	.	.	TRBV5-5	TGTGCCAGCAGCTTTGGTCCGGTTGGCACAGATACGCAGTATTTT	CASSFGPVGTDTQYF
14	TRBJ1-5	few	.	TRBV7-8	TGTGCCAGTTCCCTAAGGGGAGGCAATCAGCCCCAGCATTTT	CASSLRGGNQPQHF
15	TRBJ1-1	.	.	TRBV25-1	TGTGCCAGCAGTGTCACCGGGACACCTAACACTGAAGCTTTCTTT	CASSVTGTPNTEAFF
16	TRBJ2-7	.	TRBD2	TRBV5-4	TGTGCCAGCAGCAGGACTAGCGGGAGGCTATCCTACGAGCAGTACTTC	CASSRTSGRLSYEQYF
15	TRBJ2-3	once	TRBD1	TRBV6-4	TGTGCCAGCAGTCCGACAGGGGATGGCACAGATACGCAGTATTTT	CASSPTGDGTDTQYF